This record concerns one TCR beta chain sequence. Its antigen is unidentified. This sample was included in a study of identical twins. General study findings and limits: The abundant beta clonotypes from cord blood had fewer insertions, and memory repertoires had none of this.

TCRdb ran MiXCR on the 5' RACE reads and lists one entry per CDR3 protein. The sample shows a few hundred thousand distinct CDR3 sequences, 9.6% of them seen only once. The CDR3 runs 15 residues. Between the trimmed V and J ends, which lost 7 bases and 2 bases, there was a span of 17 bases. From germline, CDR1 is SGHRS and CDR2 YFSETQ. In addition, the sample was reused for a study of yellow fever vaccine responses in identical twins.

The sample was PBMCs. The chain couples TRBV5-1 to TRBJ2-3; D possibly corresponds to TRBD2 (6 bases). This clonotype originated in a woman aged 18-30 years in good health. The CDR3 bases are TGCGCCAGCCCTCGCACGGCGGGGATCACAGATACGCAGTATTTT. Protein product: CASPRTAGITDTQYF.